This TCR beta chain is from a study of cytomegalovirus exposure and HLA in healthy donors. The CMV serostatus of this donor was not recorded. This clone appeared once. The antigen is not known. Findings and limits, study-wide: Segments of the TCR beta V type were, in most cases, productive about 90% or about 30% of the time in an earlier analysis. DRB1 showed the most TCR associations and HLA-C the fewest in a later analysis, as rates varied by HLA locus. Association of a missense DCLRE1C variant with TCR beta V- and J-gene trimming was reported in a later analysis.

Looked up from germline, CDR1 is SGHKS and CDR2 is YYEKEE (reference sequence). The CDR3 is made up of 16 amino acids. Both 60 Vbeta primers and 13 Jbeta primers went into the PCR. Produced via immunoSEQ multiplex PCR; TCRdb's table is partial and in-frame only. Of under 250,000 clones detected, around 85% appear once; the ten largest clones hold 1% to 1.5%. The sequencing input was PBMCs. The receptor was derived from a human donor in good health. The chain recombines TRBV5-5 with TRBJ2-5; a weak D match, TRBD1 (6 bases). The J call may be wrong; the DNA end is better matched by TRBJ2-7. CDR3 nucleotide sequence: TGTGCCAGCAGCCCCGTAACATACAGGGCCCTCTACGAGCAGTACTTC. This gives the protein CASSPVTYRALYEQYF.